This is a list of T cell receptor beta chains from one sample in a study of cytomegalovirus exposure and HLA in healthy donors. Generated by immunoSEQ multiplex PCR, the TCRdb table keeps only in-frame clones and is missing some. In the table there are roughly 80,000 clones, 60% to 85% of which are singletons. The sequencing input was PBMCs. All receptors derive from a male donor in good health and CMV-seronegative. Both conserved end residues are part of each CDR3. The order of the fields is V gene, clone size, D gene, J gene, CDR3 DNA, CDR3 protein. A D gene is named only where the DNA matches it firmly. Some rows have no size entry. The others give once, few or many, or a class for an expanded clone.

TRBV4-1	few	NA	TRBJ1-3	TGCGCCAGCAGCCAAGGTCAGGGTGCTGGAAACACCATATATTTT	CASSQGQGAGNTIYF
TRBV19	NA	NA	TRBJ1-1	TGTGCCAGTAGTATTATCTTGGGGCGGATGAACACTGAAGCTTTCTTT	CASSIILGRMNTEAFF
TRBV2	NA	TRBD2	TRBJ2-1	TGTGCCAGCAGACTCGAGCGGGGGGGCTTGAACAATGAGCAGTTCTTC	CASRLERGGLNNEQFF
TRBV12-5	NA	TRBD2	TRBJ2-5	TGTGCTAGTGGTTTCGGGGGAGGGCACGGAGGGACCCAGTACTTC	CASGFGGGHGGTQYF
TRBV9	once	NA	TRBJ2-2	TGTGCCAGCAGCGTAGCTACGGGGATCTCGAACACCGGGGAGCTGTTTTTT	CASSVATGISNTGELFF
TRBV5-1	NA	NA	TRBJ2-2	TGCGCCGGCCGACTTCCGGACACCGGGGAGCTGTTTTTT	CAGRLPDTGELFF
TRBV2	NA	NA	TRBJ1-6	TGTGCCAGCATAGAAGAAGGGACACCCAATTCACCCCTCCACTTT	CASIEEGTPNSPLHF
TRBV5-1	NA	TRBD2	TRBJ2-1	TGCGCCAGCAGCTTGGGCCCGGGACTAGCGGGAAATGAGCAGTTCTTC	CASSLGPGLAGNEQFF
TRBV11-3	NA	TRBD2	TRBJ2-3	TGTGCCAGCAGCTCTAGCGGGGCTAGCACAGATACGCAGTATTTT	CASSSSGASTDTQYF
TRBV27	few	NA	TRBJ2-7	TGTGCCAGCAGTTTAGCCAGGTCCTACGAGCAGTACTTC	CASSLARSYEQYF
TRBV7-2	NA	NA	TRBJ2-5	TGTGCCAGCAGCTTAGGCCTCTATGTTAGCCCGGGAGAGACCCAGTACTTC	CASSLGLYVSPGETQYF
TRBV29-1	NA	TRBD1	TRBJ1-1	TGCAGCGGTTCCGCTCAGATACCGGGACAGGGGGAAGCTTTCTTT	CSGSAQIPGQGEAFF
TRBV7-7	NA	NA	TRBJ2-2	TGTGCCAGCAGCTTAGCGCTCCTCGGGACTTCTAACGGGGAGCTGTTTTTT	CASSLALLGTSNGELFF
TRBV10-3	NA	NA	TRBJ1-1	TGTGCCATCAGTGGGGGGGTGACCCCTGAAGCTTTCTTT	CAISGGVTPEAFF
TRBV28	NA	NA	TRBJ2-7	TGTGCCAGCAGCAGCCAACCATTGTACTCGCCGGGATACGAGCAGTACTTC	CASSSQPLYSPGYEQYF
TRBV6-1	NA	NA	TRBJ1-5	TGTTCCAGCGCACAGAGCAATCAGCCCCAGCATTTT	CSSAQSNQPQHF
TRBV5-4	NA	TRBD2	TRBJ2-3	TGTGCCAGCAGCTTGGCCCCCACGAGCGGGGGTTACACAGATACGCAGTATTTT	CASSLAPTSGGYTDTQYF
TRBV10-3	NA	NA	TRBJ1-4	TGTGCCATTCAAGCTTACGCCGGTGAAAAACTGTTTTTT	CAIQAYAGEKLFF
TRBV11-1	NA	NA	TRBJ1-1	TGTGCCAGCAGCTTTAAGAACACTGAAGCTTTCTTT	CASSFKNTEAFF
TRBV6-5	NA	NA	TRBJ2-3	TGTGCCAGCAGTTACTCGGGGGCCCACACAGATACGCAGTATTTT	CASSYSGAHTDTQYF
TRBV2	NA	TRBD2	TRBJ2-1	TGTGCCAGCATGCGACTAGCCCAACGGGTCGATGAGCAGTTCTTC	CASMRLAQRVDEQFF
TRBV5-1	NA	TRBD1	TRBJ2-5	TGCGCCAGCAGCATAAAGGGACAGTCGGAGACCCAGTACTTC	CASSIKGQSETQYF
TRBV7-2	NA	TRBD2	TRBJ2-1	TGTGCCAGCAGGGCAAGCGGGGGGGCATGGGAGCAGTTCTTC	CASRASGGAWEQFF
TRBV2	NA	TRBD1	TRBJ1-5	TGTGCCAGCAGTTCCGACAGGGATAGCAATCAGCCCCAGCATTTT	CASSSDRDSNQPQHF
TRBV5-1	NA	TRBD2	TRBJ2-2	TGCGCCAGCAGCTTCGGACTAGCGGGGAACACCGGGGAGCTGTTTTTT	CASSFGLAGNTGELFF
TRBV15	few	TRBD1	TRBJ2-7	TGTGCCACCAGCAGAGAAAGGGCCAGGGGGTTCTCCTACGAGCAGTACTTC	CATSRERARGFSYEQYF
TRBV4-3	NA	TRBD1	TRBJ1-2	TGCGCCAGCAGCCAAAACAGGGGAGACTATGGCTACCCCTTC	CASSQNRGDYGYPF
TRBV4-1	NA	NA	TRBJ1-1	TGCGCCAGCAGCCAAGACCAGGGGCAGAGGGCTGAAGCTTTCTTT	CASSQDQGQRAEAFF
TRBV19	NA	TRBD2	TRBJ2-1	TGTGCCAGTAGAAGGTCGGGAAGGAGTCGGGGGGCCTACAATGAGCAGTTCTTC	CASRRSGRSRGAYNEQFF
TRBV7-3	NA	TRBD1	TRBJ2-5	TGTGCCAGCAGCCAAAACAGGGGGCGCGGGGAGACCCAGTACTTC	CASSQNRGRGETQYF
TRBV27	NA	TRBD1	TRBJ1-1	TGTGCCAGCAGCAGACAGGGTGGGAGCACTGAAGCTTTCTTT	CASSRQGGSTEAFF
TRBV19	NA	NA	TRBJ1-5	TGTGCCAGTAGTATAGTTGAGGGCGTAGCTTCGCCCCAGCATTTT	CASSIVEGVASPQHF
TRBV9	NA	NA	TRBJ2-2	TGTGCCAGCAGCGTAGCTATACAGGCCAACACCGGGGAGCTGTTTTTT	CASSVAIQANTGELFF
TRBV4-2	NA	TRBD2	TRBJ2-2	TGTGCCAGCAGCCAAGATCAGGTCCTCGGGGGGGCCGGGGAGCTGTTTTTT	CASSQDQVLGGAGELFF
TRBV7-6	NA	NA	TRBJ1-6	TGTGCCAGCAGCTTAGTTCAGGGTTCACCCCTCCACTTT	CASSLVQGSPLHF
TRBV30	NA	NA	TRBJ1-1	TGTGCCTGGAGTGTAGGGGGTTTGTTGACAGAGAACACTGAAGCTTTCTTT	CAWSVGGLLTENTEAFF
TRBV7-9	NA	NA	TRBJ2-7	TGTGCCAGCAGCCCACAAAGTACCTCCTACGAGCAGTACTTC	CASSPQSTSYEQYF
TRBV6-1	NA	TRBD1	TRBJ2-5	TGTGCCAGCAGCGAGGACAGGGGCCATCAAGAGACCCAGTACTTC	CASSEDRGHQETQYF
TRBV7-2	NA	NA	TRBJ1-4	TGTGCCAGCAGCTTAGAATTAGCGGGGGGAAAACTGTTTTTT	CASSLELAGGKLFF
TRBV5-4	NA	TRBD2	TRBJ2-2	TGTGCCAGCAGAAAGACTAGCGGGAACACCGGGGAGCTGTTTTTT	CASRKTSGNTGELFF
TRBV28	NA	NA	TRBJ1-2	TGTGCCAGCAGTTTTCCGCCAGGGTCTAACTATGGCTACACCTTC	CASSFPPGSNYGYTF
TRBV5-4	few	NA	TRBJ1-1	TGTGCCAGCAGCTTTAGCCAGAACACTGAAGCTTTCTTT	CASSFSQNTEAFF